These 27 T cell receptor beta chains were sequenced from one sample in a study of shared clonotypes between healthy human individuals. Measured with immunoSEQ multiplex PCR; TCRdb has only the in-frame clones, and not every one. The table shows millions of clones, with about 94% occurring only once. Naive CD8 cells lacked CD45RO, underwent positive selection for CCR7 and left out terminally differentiated effector memory CD45RA+ cells. Input material: naive CD8+ T cells sorted from blood. The receptors come from a man between 18 and 35 years old in good health.

Regarding this clone: A much more abundant neighbour one base away suggests this may be a read error. This CDR3 is also generated by other DNA sequences in the sample. This chain links TRBV10-1 with TRBJ2-7; possibly TRBD2 for D (5 bases). CDR1 and CDR2 from the germline V gene are WNHNN and SYGVQD (reference sequence). V was cut by 6 bases and J by 3 bases, with 6 bases left in between. The CDR3 is made up of 11 amino acids. The CDR3 reads CASSEGYEQYF. CDR3 DNA sequence: TGCGCCAGCAGCGAGGGCTACGAGCAGTACTTC.

The gene calls are TRBV7-8 and TRBJ2-3, with D possibly matching TRBD1 (7 bases). Germline V gives CDR1 SGHVS, CDR2 FQNEAQ. V lost 10 bases to trimming and J lost 4 bases, with 12 bases between them. This CDR3 contains 12 residues. CDR3 region: CATRGEPDTQYF. The DNA for the CDR3 is TGTGCCACCAGGGGGGAGCCAGATACGCAGTATTTT.

V gene TRBV4-1 combines with J gene TRBJ1-3; TRBD1 is a possible D gene (6 bases). Trimming took 0 bases from V and 8 from J, leaving 14 bases between them. Germline assignment: CDR1 MGHRA and CDR2 YSYEKL. The CDR3 spans 15 residues. DNA of the CDR3: TGCGCCAGCAGCCAAGATAAGGGGCAGGGGTACACCATATATTTT. It is translated as CASSQDKGQGYTIYF.

V and J are TRBV29-1 and TRBJ2-1; perhaps D is TRBD1 or TRBD2 (6 bases each). Trimming removed 3 bases from V and 8 bases from J, with 23 bases in between. The CDR3 totals 16 residues. Germline V gene lookup returns CDR1 SQVTM and CDR2 ANQGSEA. CDR3: CSVEFARGGTYYEQFF. In DNA, the CDR3 is TGCAGCGTTGAGTTTGCTAGAGGGGGGACTTATTATGAGCAGTTCTTC.

The chain links TRBV5-8 to TRBJ1-5; D is unresolved. Deletions cut 4 bases from V and 0 bases from J, with 17 bases between. Germline lookup yields CDR1 SGHTS and CDR2 YDEGEE. This CDR3 spans 17 amino acids. Written as DNA, the CDR3 is TGTGCCAGCAGCATCCCCATCTACAGTGTTAGCAATCAGCCCCAGCATTTT. Translating it yields CASSIPIYSVSNQPQHF.

Concerning this clone: In the same sample, other DNA sequences code for this CDR3. CDR3 residues: CAWSVHGEKLFF. The CDR3 DNA sequence: TGTGCCTGGAGTGTACACGGGGAAAAACTGTTTTTT. V gene TRBV30 combines with J gene TRBJ1-4; D is unclear. Germline V lookup: CDR1 GTSNPN, CDR2 SVGIG (reference sequence). The length of the CDR3 is 12 residues. Trimming stripped 0 bases from V and 8 bases from J, with 7 bases between.

For this clone: The identical CDR3 is also encoded by other nucleotide sequences in the sample. This sequence joins TRBV6-5 and TRBJ2-7, with D tentatively TRBD2 (5 bases). The CDR3 consists of 13 residues. Germline CDR1 is MNHEY and CDR2 is SVGAGI. V was trimmed by 2 bases and J by 3 bases, leaving 8 bases between them. The CDR3 sequence: CASSYAGSYEQYF. CDR3 nucleotide sequence: TGTGCCAGCAGTTACGCGGGCAGCTACGAGCAGTACTTC.

The chain is built from TRBV4-3 and TRBJ2-5; 7 positions agree with TRBD1. Looked up from germline, CDR1 is LGHNA and CDR2 is YSLEER. This CDR3 comprises 15 residues. V shed 0 bases, J shed 4 bases, and the junction held 5 bases outside the gene matches. CDR3 sequence: CASSQEQGFAETQYF. In DNA form, the CDR3 reads TGCGCCAGCAGCCAAGAACAGGGGTTCGCAGAGACCCAGTACTTC.

This chain uses TRBV7-9 with TRBJ1-4, with 9 bases that match TRBD1. Looked up from germline, CDR1 is SEHNR and CDR2 is FQNEAQ (reference sequence). The CDR3 totals 16 residues. Trimming at V came to 1 base and at J to 7 bases, leaving 7 bases not matched to a gene. The CDR3 DNA reads as TGTGCCAGCAGCTTAGTCGACAGGGGGTTCTTTGAAAAACTGTTTTTT. Protein: CASSLVDRGFFEKLFF.

The chain employs TRBV9 and TRBJ2-7; 9 bases fit TRBD1. Per germline, CDR1 SGDLS and CDR2 YYNGEE. The CDR3 has 17 amino acids. After removal of 0 bases from V and 6 bases from J, the junction contained 13 bases not matched to a gene. DNA of the CDR3: TGTGCCAGCAGCGTAGATGAAACAGGACAGGGGAAAGGCGAGCAGTACTTC. Translated: CASSVDETGQGKGEQYF.

The genes are TRBV7-6 and TRBJ2-3, with 7 bases lining up with TRBD2. The J segment lost 4 bases and the V segment lost 5 bases, leaving 12 bases of the junction unmatched. This CDR3 has 16 residues. From germline, CDR1 is SGHVS and CDR2 FNYEAQ. The CDR3 region has the DNA TGTGCCAGCAGCCCTAGGAGCGGGAATAGGTCAGATACGCAGTATTTT. Translation: CASSPRSGNRSDTQYF.

V is TRBV5-1 and J is TRBJ2-1; 8 nucleotides line up with TRBD2. The length of the CDR3 is 17 residues. The germline V gene encodes CDR1 SGHRS and CDR2 YFSETQ. The ends lost 4 bases at V and 4 bases at J; junction bases unmatched: 13. The CDR3 DNA follows: TGCGCCAGCAGCGACCCTCTGGCGGGAGGAAGGTACAATGAGCAGTTCTTC. Translated, it gives CASSDPLAGGRYNEQFF.

As concerns this clone: This sample includes further DNA sequences coding for the same CDR3. CDR3 loop: CASGQETQYF. The DNA for the CDR3 is TGTGCCAGCGGCCAAGAGACCCAGTACTTC. This chain links TRBV6-5 with TRBJ2-5, with D unclear. The CDR3 has 10 residues. Trimming left V 8 bases short and J 1 base short, with 2 bases between. Germline V gene data show CDR1 as MNHEY and CDR2 as SVGAGI.

The rearrangement uses TRBV12-5 and TRBJ2-3; D possibly corresponds to TRBD2 (6 bases). The germline V and J ends were trimmed by 5 bases and 2 bases, with 17 bases remaining between them. The length of the CDR3 is 16 residues. Germline V CDR1 and CDR2: LGHNT, FRNRAP. This CDR3 reads CASGRGTGMSTDTQYF. The CDR3 bases are TGTGCTAGTGGTCGGGGGACTGGCATGTCCACAGATACGCAGTATTTT.

The count of this clone is one. The sample has other DNA sequences that encode this CDR3 too. The V and J genes are TRBV27 and TRBJ2-7; 14 nucleotides agree with TRBD2. CDR3 length: 14 amino acids. CDR1 is MNHEY, CDR2 SMNVEV, per germline (reference sequence). V lost 5 bases to trimming and J lost 6 bases; unmatched junction nucleotides: 3. The CDR3 loop is CASSPGLAGGEQYF. The DNA for the CDR3 is TGTGCCAGCAGTCCCGGACTAGCGGGAGGCGAGCAGTACTTC.

The chain combines TRBV5-1 with TRBJ2-7, with no clear D. This CDR3 has 14 amino acids. Germline V gene data show CDR1 as SGHRS and CDR2 as YFSETQ. V lost 0 bases, J lost 6 bases, and 13 bases lay in between. The CDR3 here is CASSLEGIGFEQYF. The CDR3, as DNA: TGCGCCAGCAGCTTGGAAGGTATTGGGTTCGAGCAGTACTTC.

CDR3 nucleotides: TGTGCCAGCAGCCCGGGACTAGCGGGACAGATTAAAAACACCGGGGAGCTGTTTTTT. Protein: CASSPGLAGQIKNTGELFF. The V gene is TRBV9, the J gene TRBJ2-2, with TRBD2 identical over 13 bases. From germline, CDR1 is SGDLS and CDR2 YYNGEE. The J segment lost 2 bases and the V segment lost 4 bases, leaving 11 bases of the junction unmatched. This CDR3 region has 19 residues.

The CDR3 DNA follows: TGTGCCAGCAGTTTACGGTTGGGGGACACCGGGGAGCTGTTTTTT. The encoded protein is CASSLRLGDTGELFF. The gene calls are TRBV27 and TRBJ2-2, with D perhaps matching TRBD1 or TRBD2 (5 bases each). This CDR3 is built from 15 residues. The V gene's germline CDR1 is MNHEY and CDR2 SMNVEV (reference sequence). V lost 2 bases and J 3 bases, leaving 10 bases between the germline ends.

The sample holds one count of this clone. The identical CDR3 is also encoded by other nucleotide sequences in the sample. The rearrangement joins TRBV27 to TRBJ2-3; a possible D gene is TRBD2 (5 bases). Trimming left V 5 bases short and J 1 base short, with 7 bases between. The germline CDR1 and CDR2 sequences are MNHEY and SMNVEV (reference sequence). The CDR3 extends over 13 amino acids. This chain's CDR3 is CASSLAGTDTQYF. CDR3 nucleotide sequence: TGTGCCAGCAGTCTAGCTGGCACAGATACGCAGTATTTT.

J is TRBJ2-1 and V is TRBV4-3; D is uncertain. V was pared by 2 bases and J by 9 bases, with 14 bases between. The CDR3 covers 14 residues. Germline V gene lookup returns CDR1 LGHNA and CDR2 YSLEER. CDR3 DNA: TGCGCCAGCAGCCAATCCGCGAAATCGGTTGAGCAGTTCTTC. Its translation: CASSQSAKSVEQFF.

This chain links TRBV30 with TRBJ1-5; D remains unclear. This CDR3 spans 17 amino acids. V was trimmed by 2 bases and J by 2 bases, leaving 19 bases between them. The germline V gene has CDR1 GTSNPN and CDR2 SVGIG (reference sequence). Here the CDR3 DNA reads TGTGCCTGGAGTAGCGGGAAGGATTGGTCAGGCAATCAGCCCCAGCATTTT. It specifies CAWSSGKDWSGNQPQHF.

This rearrangement joins TRBV29-1 to TRBJ2-5; 9 nucleotides line up with TRBD2. Germline values: CDR1 SQVTM, CDR2 ANQGSEA. Unmatched junction bases numbered 13, after V lost 5 bases and J lost 9 bases. This CDR3 has 14 residues. The CDR3 loop reads CSVLGGRAQEAQYF. The CDR3 DNA is TGCAGCGTTTTGGGCGGGAGGGCCCAAGAAGCCCAGTACTTC.

The chain combines TRBV30 with TRBJ2-5, with D possibly being TRBD1 or TRBD2 (5 bases each). The J call is uncertain, as TRBJ2-7 better fits the DNA end. Germline loops: CDR1 GTSNPN, CDR2 SVGIG (reference sequence). The CDR3 length is 12 residues. Here the CDR3 DNA reads TGTGCCTGGAGCCCTCCGGGGCTCGAGCAGTACTTC. Protein product: CAWSPPGLEQYF.

The chain has TRBV28 and TRBJ1-6; D is unresolved. The CDR3 loop spans 13 amino acids. Germline CDR1 is MDHEN and CDR2 is SYDVKM. Trimming stripped 5 bases from V and 7 bases from J, with 9 bases between. The CDR3 coding sequence is TGTGCCAGCAGTGCCTCGAGAAATTCACCCCTCCACTTT. Translation gives CASSASRNSPLHF.

V is TRBV5-1 and J is TRBJ2-5, with TRBD1 matching 8 bases. This CDR3 is 16 amino acids long. CDR1 is SGHRS, CDR2 YFSETQ, per germline. Unmatched junction bases numbered 6, after V lost 0 bases and J lost 2 bases. CDR3 protein: CASSLGQGALQETQYF. DNA of the CDR3: TGCGCCAGCAGCTTGGGGCAGGGGGCCCTTCAAGAGACCCAGTACTTC.

The chain is built from TRBV25-1 and TRBJ1-2, with no clear D. Trimming shortened V by 1 base and J by 0 bases, and 12 bases separated the two germline ends. The V gene's germline CDR1 is MGHDK and CDR2 SYGVNS. The CDR3 is 16 residues long. CDR3 bases: TGTGCCAGCAGTGAATCCCGCAAGTGGGCTAACTATGGCTACACCTTC. Its protein product is CASSESRKWANYGYTF.

This sequence joins TRBV18 and TRBJ2-6; perhaps TRBD1 as D (5 bases). This CDR3 is built from 16 residues. Per germline, CDR1 KGHSH and CDR2 LQKENI. The V end was cut by 11 bases, the J end by 1 base, with 18 bases between. The CDR3, as DNA: TGTGCCTCCATAGTAGGGGAAAGATCTGGGGCCAACGTCCTGACTTTC. This codes for CASIVGERSGANVLTF.